These T cell receptor beta chains were read from a single sample in a study of human T cells and chemical hapten exposure. TCRdb redid the calling of the RACE reads with MiXCR, one entry per CDR3 protein. The data contain 100,000 or so distinct CDR3 sequences, approximately 10% of them singletons. Here the sequenced sample was whole blood, taken in connection with sensitization to the hapten diphenylcyclopropenone (DPC). The receptors derive from a woman aged 40 to 50 with alopecia areata. Some clones in this sample may be carry-over from other donors' samples. CDR3s include the opening cysteine and the closing phenylalanine or tryptophan.

v_call	j_call	cdr3_aa
TRBV20-1	TRBJ1-2	CSAIPGPGGYGYTF
TRBV29-1	TRBJ2-1	CSVEPSGSMHEQFF
TRBV3-1	TRBJ2-1	CASSQEGRESSYNEQFF
TRBV29-1	TRBJ2-7	CSVGTPNGWVYEQYF
TRBV12-3/TRBV12-4	TRBJ2-1	CASSRQGFTYNEQFF
TRBV5-4	TRBJ1-2	CASSHPQNHYGYTF
TRBV7-2	TRBJ2-5	CASSSPGLAGDETQYF
TRBV12-3/TRBV12-4	TRBJ1-2	CASRSQLAGAFYGYTF
TRBV4-1	TRBJ1-3	CASSQTGQGSVLDTIYF
TRBV12-3/TRBV12-4	TRBJ1-1	CASSRDQGGTEAFF
TRBV29-1	TRBJ1-1	CSAPGRAPDTEAFF
TRBV4-3	TRBJ2-5	CASSGGPRETQYF
TRBV30	TRBJ2-7	CAWSSRPPAYEQYF
TRBV20-1	TRBJ2-1	CSAQLAGGRGGYNEQFF
TRBV27	TRBJ2-1	CASSLIGADNEQFF
TRBV12-3/TRBV12-4	TRBJ2-1	CASTSAVRGWNEQFF
TRBV10-3	TRBJ2-7	CAISEGYGTSGRSSYEQYF
TRBV11-2	TRBJ1-2	CASSLHSTPGYTF
TRBV9	TRBJ2-7	CASSVGPSSSYEQYF
TRBV12-3/TRBV12-4	TRBJ2-7	CASSPEVVAGEQYF
TRBV18	TRBJ2-7	CASSPGQEPYEQYF
TRBV19	TRBJ2-1	CASCCGGGDVNEQFF
TRBV7-2	TRBJ2-1	CASSLVRGRRRF
TRBV11-3	TRBJ2-3	CASSPRGAGDTQYF
TRBV4-1	TRBJ2-7	CASSQVHGGAQYF
TRBV7-2	TRBJ2-2	CASSLALKLMVVGQGRSYTGELFF
TRBV7-9	TRBJ1-4	CASSFRDEKLFF
TRBV12-3/TRBV12-4	TRBJ1-1	CASSPHQTDSNTEAFF
TRBV6-5	TRBJ2-7	CASCNGLYEQYF
TRBV11-2	TRBJ2-2	CASSLSGMGTGELFF
TRBV29-1	TRBJ2-1	CSASSGRAYNEQFF
TRBV3-1	TRBJ2-3	CASSQDVVDTQYF
TRBV6-5	TRBJ2-7	CASRSSGSYEQYF
TRBV10-3	TRBJ1-3	CAISDPVGVGNTIYF
TRBV24-1	TRBJ1-5	CATSDVGNQPQHF
TRBV7-3	TRBJ2-3	CASSLTGGGDTQYF
TRBV5-1	TRBJ2-2	CASSLQPTGQNTGELFF
TRBV28	TRBJ2-7	CASSLRAGGSYEQYF
TRBV5-1	TRBJ2-7	CASSNEPSYEQYF
TRBV2	TRBJ2-1	CASSFTGTSNNEQFF
TRBV6-2/TRBV6-3	TRBJ1-5	CASSSGQGSIQPQHF
TRBV2	TRBJ1-4	CASNGQPLEKLFF
TRBV29-1	TRBJ2-7	CSVGQGWEQYF
TRBV7-2	TRBJ2-3	CASSLRSGTDTQYF
TRBV7-8	TRBJ2-3	CASSFAGWTDTQYF
TRBV6-4	TRBJ2-2	CASSDSPGTGELFF
TRBV18	TRBJ1-1	CASSPPDIRTEAFF
TRBV25-1	TRBJ2-1	CASSEYLSSAAHNEQFF